This section outlines one T cell receptor (beta chain) sequence together with its context. It has no known antigen specificity. Per-nucleotide qualities are absent, and no much larger clonotype sits a single base away. This entry belongs to a study of control samples from healthy donors and cancer patients (dated by TCRdb to 2018 to 2021). Library method: the immunoSEQ multiplex PCR assay. TCRdb stores this immuneACCESS table with in-frame sequences only. Part of the clones is absent; in the studies checked, under half of the shortfall reflects unresolved V genes, and no reason is known for the rest. A total of some 74,000 clones appear in this sample, 94% of them only once. The ten largest clones take up 2.5% to 3% of the sample. V and J lose 7 bases and 8 bases, and a span of 32 bases separates them. CDR1 and CDR2 were assigned from the germline V gene as MDHEN and SYDVKM. The CDR3 numbers 19 residues from cysteine through phenylalanine. CDR3 DNA only is kept here, 57 bases in frame from base 1.

This sequence was found in a woman in her twenties or thirties in good health. Source material: blood. This chain is built from TRBV28 and TRBJ1-4; matching of 6 bases hints at TRBD1 as the D gene. CDR3 reads: CASNYGGAGLDTNGEKLFF. The DNA reads TGTGCCAGCAATTATGGGGGGGCCGGGCTGGATACTAATGGAGAAAAACTGTTTTTT. Beyond the CDR3, the reference TRBV28 and TRBJ1-4 genes provide the residues; the full variable domain reads: DVKVTQSSRYLVKRTGEKVFLECVQDMDHENMFWYRQDPGLGLRLIYFSYDVKMKEKGDIPEGYSVSREKKERFSLILESASTNQTSMYLCASNYGGAGLDTNGEKLFFGSGTQLSVL.